The 10 T cell receptor beta chains below all came from one sample that was sequenced in a study of cytomegalovirus exposure and HLA in healthy donors. The PCR ran on 60 Vbeta and 13 Jbeta primers. Sequencing used immunoSEQ multiplex PCR; TCRdb keeps in-frame clones, though not all of them. Seen here are fewer than 200,000 clones, over 75% observed once, and the top ten hold more than 0.5%. The sequenced sample consisted of PBMCs. These receptors came from a woman between 50 and 59 years old in good health and CMV-seronegative.

The CDR3 reads CASRAGGYEQYF. DNA for the CDR3: TGTGCCAGCAGGGCGGGGGGCTACGAGCAGTACTTC. The chain combines TRBV14 with TRBJ2-5, with TRBD2 identical over 8 bases. The J call may not be correct, given that the DNA end is closer to TRBJ2-7. The CDR3 is 12 amino acids. CDR1 and CDR2 from the germline V gene are SGHDN and FVKESK.

This clone was picked up one time. The chain carries TRBV28 and TRBJ2-2; 10 bases match TRBD1. Germline CDR1 and CDR2: MDHEN and SYDVKM. The trim removed 5 bases at V and 7 bases at J, leaving 4 bases unmatched. The CDR3 is 14 amino acids. CDR3 sequence: CASSLGQGGGELFF. The CDR3 DNA reads TGTGCCAGCAGTCTCGGACAGGGGGGCGGGGAGCTGTTTTTT.

This chain uses TRBV6-5 with TRBJ1-2; D gene uncertain. Germline V gene data show CDR1 as MNHEY and CDR2 as SVGAGI. The CDR3 spans 12 residues. Trimming removed 5 bases at V and 5 bases at J, with 9 bases between. The CDR3: CASSRGFYGYTF. The CDR3 bases are TGTGCCAGCAGTCGGGGATTTTATGGCTACACCTTC.

V usage is TRBV7-3 and J usage is TRBJ1-1, with a weak D call TRBD1 (6 bases). Per the germline V gene, CDR1 is SGHTA and CDR2 is FQGTGA. The CDR3 is 12 residues long. This CDR3 is CDPRQENTEAFF. CDR3 in DNA: TGTGACCCCAGACAGGAGAACACTGAAGCTTTCTTT.

The chain carries TRBV19 and TRBJ1-5, with D tentatively TRBD1 (5 bases). CDR3 length: 15 residues. V shed 5 bases and J shed 7 bases, with 18 bases lying between them. The germline gives CDR1 LNHDA, CDR2 SQIVND (reference sequence). DNA for the CDR3: TGTGCCAGTAGTGTCTCTTGGGGGGGGAACCAGCCCCAGCATTTT. It yields the protein CASSVSWGGNQPQHF.

This clone was detected only a few times. This chain joins TRBV18 and TRBJ1-5; TRBD1 is a possible D gene (6 bases). V was shortened by 3 bases and J by 0 bases, with 18 bases between the two germline ends. The CDR3 consists of 18 residues. CDR1 and CDR2 from the germline V gene are KGHSH and LQKENI. This CDR3 is CASSPRPPQGGSNQPQHF. The CDR3 DNA follows: TGTGCCAGCTCACCTCGCCCCCCACAAGGGGGTAGCAATCAGCCCCAGCATTTT.

The chain uses TRBV30 and TRBJ1-3; unclear D gene. CDR3 length: 12 amino acids. V was clipped by 2 bases and J by 4 bases, with 6 bases between them. Germline V gene sequence: CDR1 GTSNPN, CDR2 SVGIG (reference sequence). CDR3 loop: CAWSLVGNTIYF. CDR3 nucleotides: TGTGCCTGGAGTTTAGTGGGAAACACCATATATTTT.

This chain connects TRBV18 to TRBJ2-5; 10 bases match TRBD2. The CDR3 totals 17 residues. Trimming at V came to 3 bases and at J to 3 bases, leaving 10 bases not matched to a gene. Germline CDR1 KGHSH, CDR2 LQKENI. CDR3: CASSPRSRAGGEETQYF. CDR3 in DNA: TGTGCCAGCTCACCCCGGTCGAGAGCGGGAGGGGAAGAGACCCAGTACTTC.

This chain links TRBV9 with TRBJ2-7; 7 bases are a match to TRBD2. CDR1 is SGDLS, CDR2 YYNGEE, per germline. The CDR3 covers 15 residues. The V segment lost 0 bases and the J segment 2 bases; nucleotides outside the gene matches: 5. CDR3 sequence: CASSVGGGVPYEQYF. In DNA form, the CDR3 reads TGTGCCAGCAGCGTAGGTGGGGGGGTTCCCTACGAGCAGTACTTC.

The CDR3: CASSQDTPSAQYF. CDR3 sequence (DNA): TGCGCCAGCAGCCAAGATACGCCTAGCGCGCAGTATTTT. This chain connects TRBV4-1 to TRBJ2-3; D is perhaps TRBD2 (6 bases). The V and J ends lost 0 bases and 10 bases respectively, with 11 bases between them. This CDR3 is 13 amino acids long. CDR1 is MGHRA, CDR2 YSYEKL, per germline.